A selection of T cell receptor beta chains follows, all from one sample in a study of cytomegalovirus exposure and HLA in healthy donors. The data were produced by immunoSEQ multiplex PCR, yet TCRdb's version contains in-frame clones alone and is incomplete. The table lists fewer than 100,000 clones, 60% to 85% of them singletons, with over 15% in the top ten. The material sequenced was PBMCs. The receptors were sampled from a man aged 60 to 69 in good health and CMV-seropositive. Each CDR3 is given with its conserved first and last residue. A D gene is named only where the DNA matches it firmly. Some rows mark clone size as missing; the rest say once, few, many or name a class of expanded clone.

j_call: TRBJ2-3
v_call: TRBV27
clone_size: -
d_call: -
cdr3_nt: TGTGCCAGCAGTGCAAGCGACCCGAGGCATACGCAGTATTTT
cdr3_aa: CASSASDPRHTQYF

j_call: TRBJ2-3
v_call: TRBV29-1
clone_size: -
d_call: TRBD1
cdr3_nt: TGCAGCGCCGGACAGGCGAACACAGATACGCAGTATTTT
cdr3_aa: CSAGQANTDTQYF

j_call: TRBJ1-2
v_call: TRBV5-7
clone_size: -
d_call: -
cdr3_nt: TGTGCCAGCAGCCAGGGTACTATTGGCTACACCTTC
cdr3_aa: CASSQGTIGYTF

j_call: TRBJ1-5
v_call: TRBV30
clone_size: -
d_call: -
cdr3_nt: TGTGCCTGGAGTGCAGGCCAGGGCCATCAGCCCCAGCATTTT
cdr3_aa: CAWSAGQGHQPQHF

j_call: TRBJ1-5
v_call: TRBV23-1
clone_size: -
d_call: TRBD1
cdr3_nt: TGCGCCAGCAGAGGACCTAGACAGGGGTGCAATCAGCCCCAGCATTTT
cdr3_aa: CASRGPRQGCNQPQHF

j_call: TRBJ2-7
v_call: TRBV19
clone_size: -
d_call: TRBD2
cdr3_nt: TGTGCCAGTAGTATAGTGGCAATCGGGGGGGCGACCTACGAGCAGTACTTC
cdr3_aa: CASSIVAIGGATYEQYF

j_call: TRBJ2-1
v_call: TRBV7-2
clone_size: -
d_call: TRBD2
cdr3_nt: TGTGCCAGCAACTATGGGACTAGCGGGAATGAGCAGTTCTTC
cdr3_aa: CASNYGTSGNEQFF

j_call: TRBJ1-2
v_call: TRBV27
clone_size: once
d_call: TRBD1
cdr3_nt: TGTGCCAGCAGCACCGACAGGGCCTCCCGTTCCCCAGTATTC
cdr3_aa: CASSTDRASRSPVF

j_call: TRBJ2-1
v_call: TRBV30
clone_size: few
d_call: TRBD2
cdr3_nt: TGTGCCTGGAGTGGCGGAGGACTAGCGGGGAACTACAATGAGCAGTTCTTC
cdr3_aa: CAWSGGGLAGNYNEQFF

j_call: TRBJ2-7
v_call: TRBV27
clone_size: -
d_call: -
cdr3_nt: TGTGCCAGCAGTACGCTAGGCGAGCAGTACTTC
cdr3_aa: CASSTLGEQYF

j_call: TRBJ1-1
v_call: TRBV10-3
clone_size: -
d_call: -
cdr3_nt: TGTGCCATCAAAAACAGGGTCAACACTGAAGCTTTCTTT
cdr3_aa: CAIKNRVNTEAFF

j_call: TRBJ2-7
v_call: TRBV19
clone_size: few
d_call: -
cdr3_nt: TGTGCCAGTAGTATTGGCAGGAACGAGCAGTACTTC
cdr3_aa: CASSIGRNEQYF

j_call: TRBJ1-6
v_call: TRBV15
clone_size: few
d_call: -
cdr3_nt: TGTGCCACCAGCAGCGCGGGCCCTGGGTATTCACCCCTCCACTTT
cdr3_aa: CATSSAGPGYSPLHF

j_call: TRBJ1-2
v_call: TRBV7-6
clone_size: -
d_call: -
cdr3_nt: TGTGCCAGCAGCTTAGGGCCTACGGGAGGCTACACCTTC
cdr3_aa: CASSLGPTGGYTF

j_call: TRBJ2-5
v_call: TRBV28
clone_size: once
d_call: TRBD1
cdr3_nt: TGTGCCAGCAGTCCTGGACAGGGGACACAAGAGACCCAGTACTTC
cdr3_aa: CASSPGQGTQETQYF

j_call: TRBJ2-1
v_call: TRBV7-9
clone_size: -
d_call: TRBD2
cdr3_nt: TGTGCCAGCAGCTTTAGCGGGGAGGCGCATGAGCAGTTCTTC
cdr3_aa: CASSFSGEAHEQFF

j_call: TRBJ2-7
v_call: TRBV5-1
clone_size: -
d_call: -
cdr3_nt: TGCGCCAGCAGCTTGGCGTTAGGGGGCGAGCAGTACTTC
cdr3_aa: CASSLALGGEQYF

j_call: TRBJ1-1
v_call: TRBV5-1
clone_size: once
d_call: -
cdr3_nt: TGCGCCAGCAGCTCCAGGGCGAACACTGAAGCTTTCTTT
cdr3_aa: CASSSRANTEAFF

j_call: TRBJ2-2
v_call: TRBV5-1
clone_size: -
d_call: -
cdr3_nt: TGCGCCAGCAGCTTTCAGGGCTGGGACACCGGGGAGCTGTTTTTT
cdr3_aa: CASSFQGWDTGELFF

j_call: TRBJ1-1
v_call: TRBV10-3
clone_size: -
d_call: -
cdr3_nt: TGTGCCGCACAGGGTTCCACTGAAGCTTTCTTT
cdr3_aa: CAAQGSTEAFF

j_call: TRBJ1-1
v_call: TRBV29-1
clone_size: -
d_call: TRBD1
cdr3_nt: TGCAGCGTTGAACCCTGGGGACAGGGGAGGACTGAAGCTTTCTTT
cdr3_aa: CSVEPWGQGRTEAFF

j_call: TRBJ2-1
v_call: TRBV14
clone_size: -
d_call: -
cdr3_nt: TGTGCCAGCAGCCAGCGATTGGGGATCCAGGGGTCCTACAATGAGCAGTTCTTC
cdr3_aa: CASSQRLGIQGSYNEQFF

j_call: TRBJ1-2
v_call: TRBV27
clone_size: once
d_call: -
cdr3_nt: TGTGCCAGTAAAGCGGCGGAGGTGGATGGCTACACCTTC
cdr3_aa: CASKAAEVDGYTF

j_call: TRBJ2-1
v_call: TRBV18
clone_size: once
d_call: TRBD2
cdr3_nt: TGTGCCAGCCCACCCAGACGGACTAGCGGGGCCCACAATGAGCAGTTCTTC
cdr3_aa: CASPPRRTSGAHNEQFF

j_call: TRBJ1-5
v_call: TRBV4-1
clone_size: -
d_call: -
cdr3_nt: TGCGCCAGCAGCCAAGATACCGGGAAGCCCCAGCATTTT
cdr3_aa: CASSQDTGKPQHF

j_call: TRBJ2-7
v_call: TRBV5-4
clone_size: -
d_call: -
cdr3_nt: TGTGCCAGCGGCGACAGGAGAAGCTCCTACGCGCAGTACTTC
cdr3_aa: CASGDRRSSYAQYF

j_call: TRBJ2-5
v_call: TRBV5-1
clone_size: -
d_call: TRBD1
cdr3_nt: TGCGCCAGCAGCTTGGACAGGGGGCGGTGGGAGACCCAGTACTTC
cdr3_aa: CASSLDRGRWETQYF

j_call: TRBJ2-2
v_call: TRBV4-1
clone_size: few
d_call: -
cdr3_nt: TGCGCCAGCAGCCTTAGCGGCACCGGGGAGCTGTTTTTT
cdr3_aa: CASSLSGTGELFF

j_call: TRBJ2-4
v_call: TRBV18
clone_size: -
d_call: TRBD2
cdr3_nt: TGTGCCAGCTCTTTAGCGGGCGACCAAAACATTCAGTACTTC
cdr3_aa: CASSLAGDQNIQYF

j_call: TRBJ1-2
v_call: TRBV10-3
clone_size: -
d_call: -
cdr3_nt: TGTGCCATCAGTGAGACCTCAGCTAACTATGGCTACACCTTC
cdr3_aa: CAISETSANYGYTF

j_call: TRBJ2-1
v_call: TRBV7-9
clone_size: -
d_call: -
cdr3_nt: TGTGCCAGCAGCCCTCAATTCCGGGAGCAGTTCTTC
cdr3_aa: CASSPQFREQFF

j_call: TRBJ2-7
v_call: TRBV5-1
clone_size: -
d_call: -
cdr3_nt: TGCGCCAGCAGCTTTACCCTCCCCTTCGACAGGAGTGCAGGTTACGAGCAGTACTTC
cdr3_aa: CASSFTLPFDRSAGYEQYF

j_call: TRBJ1-1
v_call: TRBV6-6
clone_size: few
d_call: TRBD1
cdr3_nt: TGTGCCAGCAGTTACTCCCAGGGGGCTACTGAAGCTTTCTTT
cdr3_aa: CASSYSQGATEAFF

j_call: TRBJ2-6
v_call: TRBV29-1
clone_size: -
d_call: -
cdr3_nt: TGCAGCGTCGGGGGTACAATGTCTGGGGCCAACGTCCTGACTTTC
cdr3_aa: CSVGGTMSGANVLTF

j_call: TRBJ2-2
v_call: TRBV29-1
clone_size: -
d_call: -
cdr3_nt: TGCAGCGCCGAGGCCCCCGGGGAGCTGTTTTTT
cdr3_aa: CSAEAPGELFF

j_call: TRBJ1-1
v_call: TRBV10-3
clone_size: -
d_call: TRBD1
cdr3_nt: TGTGCCATCAGACGGACAGGGGGGAACACTGAAGCTTTCTTT
cdr3_aa: CAIRRTGGNTEAFF

j_call: TRBJ1-1
v_call: TRBV7-3
clone_size: few
d_call: -
cdr3_nt: TGTGCCAGCAGCTCCCGTCCGAACACTGAAGCTTTCTTT
cdr3_aa: CASSSRPNTEAFF

j_call: TRBJ2-7
v_call: TRBV5-6
clone_size: -
d_call: -
cdr3_nt: TGTGCCAGCAGCTCTACAGGTTTTAGGTACGAGCAGTACTTC
cdr3_aa: CASSSTGFRYEQYF

j_call: TRBJ2-3
v_call: TRBV27
clone_size: -
d_call: -
cdr3_nt: TGTGCCAGCAGTTTCCAGGGTACCAGCACAGATACGCAGTATTTT
cdr3_aa: CASSFQGTSTDTQYF

j_call: TRBJ1-2
v_call: TRBV5-5
clone_size: -
d_call: TRBD1
cdr3_nt: TGTGCCAGCATCCCGAAAGCCGACAGGGCTAACTATGGCTACACCTTC
cdr3_aa: CASIPKADRANYGYTF

j_call: TRBJ2-7
v_call: TRBV5-4
clone_size: -
d_call: TRBD1
cdr3_nt: TGTGCCAGCAGCCTCCGACAGGGTCCCTACGAGCAGTACTTC
cdr3_aa: CASSLRQGPYEQYF

j_call: TRBJ2-1
v_call: TRBV2
clone_size: -
d_call: -
cdr3_nt: TGTGCCAGCACCCCGAGAGCCAGCGGTTTCGATGAGCAGTTCTTC
cdr3_aa: CASTPRASGFDEQFF